This T cell receptor (beta chain) was observed in a study of T cell responses to AZD1222 COVID-19 vaccine. Overall study findings and caveats: Repertoires were sampled only after the peak T cell response. Donors were mostly white British, more females; clonal diversity possibly underestimated. Spike-wide vaccine-associated CD4 TCRs dominated at 160-218 and 743-854.

Details on this clone: The antigen is undetermined.

The J segment lost 5 bases and the V segment lost 4 bases, leaving 13 bases of the junction unmatched. The CDR3 spans 16 residues. Germline CDR1 is LGHNA and CDR2 is YNFKEQ. TCRdb keeps only in-frame clones here, not all; method: immunoSEQ multiplex PCR. The sample carries about 78,000 clones, roughly 85% recorded once. The chain combines TRBV4-2 with TRBJ2-7, with 8 bases aligning to TRBD1. This material consisted of peripheral blood, taken on day 0 of AZD1222 vaccination. This receptor was taken from an adult in good health. The CDR3, as DNA: TGTGCCAGCAGCCCCGGGTTGGGGGCAGGGGGCCACGAGCAGTACTTC. It translates to CASSPGLGAGGHEQYF.